This T cell receptor (beta chain) is from a study of CD8 T cells in ankylosing spondylitis. Broader study findings: Past studies reported some motif variants in reactive arthritis synovial fluid and blood. Disease-associated clones were reportedly significantly overrepresented in matched ankylosing spondylitis synovial fluid. Blood from ankylosing spondylitis patients appeared to carry a characteristic roughly eight-variant TCR beta motif.

This clonotype came up many times. The antigen is undetermined. Scientists made TCR beta libraries using quantitative 5'-RACE with molecular barcodes. MiXCR, applied by TCRdb to the 5' RACE reads, yields one record per CDR3 protein. The sample contains approximately 190,000 distinct CDR3 sequences, 13% of which appear only once. V dropped 3 bases and J dropped 4; count of bases not matched to a gene: 6. Germline CDR1 and CDR2: DFQATT and SNEGSKA (reference sequence). The CDR3 is made up of 14 amino acids. This clonotype originated in a female donor with ankylosing spondylitis or in good health (not recorded which). This sequence joins TRBV20-1 and TRBJ2-5, with 9 bases identical to TRBD2. Material: blood, either unsorted or a sorted T cell fraction (not recorded which). CDR3 DNA sequence: TGCAGTGCTAGTCCCCTAGCGGGAAGAGAGACCCAGTACTTC. Translation: CSASPLAGRETQYF.